The 10 T cell receptor beta chains below come from one sample, sequenced in a study of neurological immune-mediated disorders (dated by TCRdb to between 2018 and 2021). Library preparation employed 5' RACE. The listed sequencing device is Illumina HiSeq 2500. TCRdb applied fastp at Q25 and MiXCR to the public reads, then kept only in-frame beta chains. Rows with a matching CDR3 protein are joined into one entry that keeps the most common DNA and genes. This sample comprises 20,000 or so distinct CDR3 sequences, 15% of them detected only once. The ten largest make up roughly 15% of the sample. Sequencing input: PBMCs. The receptors come from a female donor with HTLV-1-associated myelopathy (HAM/TSP).

V gene TRBV29-1 combines with J gene TRBJ1-4; the D gene is possibly TRBD1 (5 bases). CDR3 length: 13 residues. V lost 2 bases and J 8 bases, leaving 12 bases between the germline ends. Germline V gene data show CDR1 as SQVTM and CDR2 as ANQGSEA. The CDR3 sequence is CSVEWGNEEKLFF. DNA of the CDR3: TGCAGCGTTGAATGGGGGAACGAAGAAAAACTGTTTTTT.

There are a few counts of this clonotype. The rearrangement joins TRBV18 to TRBJ1-2; the match to TRBD1 covers 8 bases. CDR1 and CDR2 from the germline V gene are KGHSH and LQKENI. V was clipped by 3 bases and J by 8 bases; unmatched bases: 5. The CDR3 is 13 residues long. The DNA for the CDR3 is TGTGCCAGCTCACCGGACAGGGTGAAGGGCTACACCTTC. As protein: CASSPDRVKGYTF.

This clonotype has ten or more counts. The chain links TRBV24-1 to TRBJ1-2; D may be TRBD1 (6 bases). V lost 3 bases and J lost 10, with 20 bases in between. Germline V gene sequence: CDR1 KGHDR, CDR2 SFDVKD. The CDR3 consists of 15 residues. CDR3 DNA: TGTGCCACCAGTGATCCCCGGGGGGACATGCTTGACTACACCTTC. It yields the protein CATSDPRGDMLDYTF.

This clonotype occurred a few times. V gene TRBV20-1 combines with J gene TRBJ2-3; D possibly corresponds to TRBD1 (6 bases). The CDR3 is 15 residues long. The germline CDR1 and CDR2 sequences are DFQATT and SNEGSKA (reference sequence). V lost 4 bases to trimming and J lost 2 bases, with 16 bases between them. The CDR3 protein is CSATPLDRNTDTQYF. The CDR3 coding sequence is TGCAGTGCTACTCCCCTGGACAGAAACACAGATACGCAGTATTTT.

This clonotype was counted ten times or more. CDR3 region: CASSPQGALNTEAFF. The DNA of the CDR3 is TGTGCCAGCTCACCACAGGGGGCTTTGAACACTGAAGCTTTCTTT. The genes are TRBV18 and TRBJ1-1; 7 bases line up with TRBD1. Germline trimming cut 1 base from V and 0 bases from J; bases unmatched to any gene: 2. The CDR3 is made up of 15 amino acids. Germline V gene lookup returns CDR1 KGHSH and CDR2 LQKENI.

This clonotype came up many times. The chain combines TRBV20-1 with TRBJ2-5; D possibly matches TRBD1 or TRBD2 (5 bases each). The CDR3 covers 14 residues. Germline CDR1 is DFQATT and CDR2 is SNEGSKA (reference sequence). The ends were cut back, 2 bases at V and 5 bases at J, with 15 bases in the middle. This chain's CDR3 is CSARSGRPAETQYF. CDR3 coding DNA: TGCAGTGCTAGATCGGGACGCCCGGCGGAGACCCAGTACTTC.

This clonotype has at least ten counts. The CDR3 DNA follows: TGTGCCAGCAGCTTTATGAACCGGGCGGATGAAAAACTGTTTTTT. Its translation is CASSFMNRADEKLFF. This chain joins TRBV5-6 and TRBJ1-4, with D unresolved. CDR1 SGHDT and CDR2 YYEEEE come from the germline V gene. Trimming shortened V by 2 bases and J by 6 bases, and 14 bases separated the two germline ends. The CDR3 is 15 residues long.

This clonotype occurred many times. The J gene is TRBJ2-6, the V gene TRBV5-1, with D possibly TRBD2 on 5 matching bases. In germline, CDR1 is SGHRS, CDR2 YFSETQ. The CDR3 totals 14 residues. V was clipped by 5 bases and J by 2 bases, with 8 bases between them. The CDR3 DNA reads TGCGCCAGCAGTACGAGGGCTGGGGCCAACGTCCTGACTTTC. Translation: CASSTRAGANVLTF. Filled out from reference TRBV5-1 and TRBJ2-6, the complete variable domain reads KAGVTQTPRYLIKTRGQQVTLSCSPISGHRSVSWYQQTPGQGLQFLFEYFSETQRNKGNFPGRFSGRQFSNSRSEMNVSTLELGDSALYLCASSTRAGANVLTFGAGSRLTVL.

This clonotype appeared many times. This chain links TRBV7-2 with TRBJ1-6; no clear D. The V gene's germline CDR1 is SGHTA and CDR2 FQGNSA. Trimming removed 5 bases at V and 8 bases at J, with 10 bases between. The CDR3 has 13 amino acids. Written as DNA, the CDR3 is TGTGCCAGCAGCCTCTCCAGCCATTCACCCCTCCACTTT. Its translation is CASSLSSHSPLHF.

This rearrangement joins TRBV5-1 to TRBJ2-7, with a weak D call TRBD2 (5 bases). V gave up 7 bases and J gave up 3 bases, with 17 bases separating them. From germline, CDR1 is SGHRS and CDR2 YFSETQ. The CDR3 has 14 residues. The CDR3 bases are TGCGCCAGCTTGAGCTTACCCGGGGACTACGAGCAGTACTTC. Protein product: CASLSLPGDYEQYF.